The 7 T cell receptor beta chains listed next were all sequenced from one sample in a study of blood T cell repertoires in COVID-19. The repertoire was sequenced with immunoSEQ multiplex PCR; TCRdb's copy has only in-frame clones and lacks some. The table has 270,000 or so clones, just under 90% seen once. Sequenced material: peripheral blood. The source is a woman aged 30 to 39 with COVID-19, enrolled during active disease.

The chain joins TRBV30 to TRBJ2-7; 9 bases agree with TRBD1. The CDR3 contains 15 residues. V was clipped by 3 bases and J by 2 bases; unmatched bases: 8. Germline V gives CDR1 GTSNPN, CDR2 SVGIG (reference sequence). The CDR3 loop is CAWRKGTGPPYEQYF. The DNA of the CDR3 is TGTGCCTGGAGAAAAGGGACAGGGCCCCCCTACGAGCAGTACTTC. Full variable domain (missing parts from reference TRBV30 and TRBJ2-7): SQTIHQWPATLVQPVGSPLSLECTVEGTSNPNLYWYRQAAGRGLQLLFYSVGIGQISSEVPQNLSASRPQDRQFILSSKKLLLSDSGFYLCAWRKGTGPPYEQYFGPGTRLTVT.

This clone was seen more than once but under ten times. This chain links TRBV11-2 with TRBJ2-7; the match to TRBD1 covers 8 bases. Germline loops: CDR1 SGHAT, CDR2 FQNNGV. With V trimmed by 5 bases and J by 2 bases, 11 bases remained unmatched. CDR3 length equals 16 residues. The CDR3 nucleotides read TGTGCCAGCAGCCCTGGGACAGGTCAGGTGCCCTACGAGCAGTACTTC. Translating it yields CASSPGTGQVPYEQYF.

This sequence joins TRBV5-1 and TRBJ2-1; 8 positions agree with TRBD2. The junction had 9 bases not matched to a gene; V was cut back by 4 bases and J by 0 bases. Germline V gene sequence: CDR1 SGHRS, CDR2 YFSETQ. The CDR3 has 17 amino acids. The CDR3 DNA is TGCGCCAGCAGCCAACTCCCGGGGGGGGGCTCCTACAATGAGCAGTTCTTC. It translates to CASSQLPGGGSYNEQFF.

The gene calls are TRBV5-8 and TRBJ1-2; no clear D. Between the trimmed V and J ends, which lost 2 bases and 0 bases, there was a span of 14 bases. Germline V gene lookup returns CDR1 SGHTS and CDR2 YDEGEE. The CDR3 covers 16 residues. DNA of the CDR3: TGTGCCAGCAGCTTTATACGGGGTCGTGCTAACTATGGCTACACCTTC. Translated, it gives CASSFIRGRANYGYTF.

V is TRBV4-1 and J is TRBJ1-6; 8 bases are a match to TRBD1. V was pared by 2 bases and J by 7 bases, with 7 bases of the junction left unmatched. This CDR3 is 16 amino acids long. Germline V gives CDR1 MGHRA, CDR2 YSYEKL. The CDR3 coding sequence is TGCGCCAGCAGCCAATTTGGGGGACAGGTAAATTCACCCCTCCACTTT. It is translated as CASSQFGGQVNSPLHF.

The J gene is TRBJ1-5, the V gene TRBV10-2, with unresolved D. The CDR3 runs to 14 residues. Trimming took 0 bases from V and 4 from J, leaving 7 bases between them. CDR1 is WSHSY, CDR2 SAAADI, per germline. The DNA for the CDR3 is TGCGCCAGCAGTGAGTCTAGTCCTAATCAGCCCCAGCATTTT. This translates into CASSESSPNQPQHF.

The CDR3 DNA reads as TGTGCCAGCAGCGTAGTGGCTAGCGGACTCACAGATACGCAGTATTTT. It is translated as CASSVVASGLTDTQYF. The chain carries TRBV9 and TRBJ2-3, with TRBD2 matching over 7 bases. Trimming removed 0 bases from V and 2 bases from J; junction bases left unmatched: 6. CDR3 size: 16 residues. Germline V gene sequence: CDR1 SGDLS, CDR2 YYNGEE.